These 8 T cell receptor beta chains originate from one sample sequenced in a study of tumor and adjacent non-tumor tissue in lung cancer. Three rounds of nested PCR, following a modified ARM-PCR protocol, produced the TCRbeta library. TCRdb used MiXCR to reprocess the multiplex PCR reads, holding one entry per CDR3 protein. The sample has more than 75,000 distinct CDR3 sequences; around 70% are singletons. No cell sorting was done before RNA was extracted from the tissue. The sequencing sample was made of lung tumor tissue. These receptors were obtained from a woman aged 70-85 years with non-small cell lung cancer.

This clonotype was seen only once. The chain employs TRBV7-2 and TRBJ2-1; D not certain. CDR1 and CDR2 (germline): SGHTA, FQGNSA. The CDR3 totals 13 residues. Deletions cut 5 bases from V and 1 base from J, with 6 bases between. The CDR3 protein is CASSLASYNEQFF. The CDR3 region has the DNA TGTGCCAGCAGCCTCGCGTCCTACAATGAGCAGTTCTTC.

A remark on this clonotype: As the CDR3 is not closed by the conserved phenylalanine or tryptophan, this likely results from a read error. This chain joins TRBV6-1 and TRBJ2-1; D is possibly TRBD1 or TRBD2 (6 bases each). In germline, CDR1 is MNHNS, CDR2 SASEGT. This CDR3 spans 16 amino acids. V gave up 11 bases and J gave up 5 bases, with 25 bases separating them. The CDR3 protein is CAGNQEQGLLHNEQFL. For the CDR3, the DNA is TGTGCCGGCAATCAAGAACAGGGACTGTTACACAATGAGCAGTTCTTA.

A note on this clonotype: The junction and the germline gene differ at one end; a read error may be behind it. The rearrangement uses TRBV10-3 and TRBJ1-1; D may be TRBD1 (5 bases). CDR1 is ENHRY, CDR2 SYGVKD, per germline. The CDR3 is made up of 14 amino acids. CDR3 sequence reads: CAIRRGRDRTETFF. In nucleotides, the CDR3 is TGTGCCATCAGAAGAGGCAGGGACCGCACTGAAACTTTCTTT.

As to this clonotype: This is likely a read error, given that the CDR3 carries no conserved phenylalanine or tryptophan at its end. J is TRBJ1-6 and V is TRBV29-1; D not resolved. CDR1 is SQVTM, CDR2 ANQGSEA, per germline. Trimming shortened V by 8 bases and J by 8 bases, and 16 bases separated the two germline ends. The CDR3 covers 13 residues. This CDR3 reads CSLGVDLDSPLHL. The CDR3 region has the DNA TGCAGCCTTGGAGTGGATTTGGATTCACCCCTCCACCTT.

In the case of this clonotype: An end of the junction does not agree with germline; a read error may underlie this. This chain links TRBV29-1 with TRBJ2-2; TRBD2 might be the D (5 bases). Germline assignment: CDR1 SQVTM and CDR2 ANQGSEA. The CDR3 loop spans 13 amino acids. CDR3 coding DNA: TGTAGCGTTGAAGATGATGGCACCGGGGAGCAGTTTTTT. Its translation is CSVEDDGTGEQFF.

This clonotype was seen more than once but under ten times. The gene calls are TRBV20-1 and TRBJ1-4; D gene uncertain. V was trimmed by 0 bases and J by 8 bases, leaving 13 bases between them. The CDR3 length is 14 residues. Germline V gives CDR1 DFQATT, CDR2 SNEGSKA (reference sequence). The CDR3 region is CSARDPSTQEKLFF. CDR3 nucleotide sequence: TGCAGTGCTAGAGATCCCAGCACCCAGGAAAAACTGTTTTTT.

The rearrangement links TRBV5-5 to TRBJ1-1; unclear D gene. The ends were cut back, 1 base at V and 4 bases at J, with 11 bases in the middle. The CDR3 sequence is 14 residues long. Germline lookup yields CDR1 SGHKS and CDR2 YYEKEE (reference sequence). The CDR3: CASSLHAVTTEAFF. Written as DNA, the CDR3 is TGTGCCAGCAGCTTGCATGCGGTGACCACTGAAGCTTTCTTT.

Comment on this clonotype: The junction departs from the called germline gene at one end, perhaps through a read error. J is TRBJ2-4 and V is TRBV12-3 or TRBV12-4; D ambiguous. This CDR3 region has 13 residues. CDR3 amino acids: CTSSLRQQNIQYF. CDR3 in DNA: TGTACCAGCAGTTTAAGGCAGCAAAACATACAGTACTTC.